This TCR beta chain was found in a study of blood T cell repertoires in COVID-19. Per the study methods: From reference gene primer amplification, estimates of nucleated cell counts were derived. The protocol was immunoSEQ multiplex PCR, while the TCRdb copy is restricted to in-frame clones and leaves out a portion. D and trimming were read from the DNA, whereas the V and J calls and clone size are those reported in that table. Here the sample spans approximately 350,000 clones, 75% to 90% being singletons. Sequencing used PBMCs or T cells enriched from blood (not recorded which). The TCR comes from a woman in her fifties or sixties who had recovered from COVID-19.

The CDR3 here is CASSCSGGAYEQYF. CDR3 bases: TGTGCCAGCAGCTGTAGCGGGGGAGCCTACGAGCAGTACTTC. The chain combines TRBV7-4 with TRBJ2-7; TRBD2 agrees at 9 bases. The CDR3 spans 14 residues. The J segment lost 2 bases and the V segment lost 4 bases, leaving 3 bases of the junction unmatched. Germline V gene data show CDR1 as SGHVT and CDR2 as SQSDAQ.